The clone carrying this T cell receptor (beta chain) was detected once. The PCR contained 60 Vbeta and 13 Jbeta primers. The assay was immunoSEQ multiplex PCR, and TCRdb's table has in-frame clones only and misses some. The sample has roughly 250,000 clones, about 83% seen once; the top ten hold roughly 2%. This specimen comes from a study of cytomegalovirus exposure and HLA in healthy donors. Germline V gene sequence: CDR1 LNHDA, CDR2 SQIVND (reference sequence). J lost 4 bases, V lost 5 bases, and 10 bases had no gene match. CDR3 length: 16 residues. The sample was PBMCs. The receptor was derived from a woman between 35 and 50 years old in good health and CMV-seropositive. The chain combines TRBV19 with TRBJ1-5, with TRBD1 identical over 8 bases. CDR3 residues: CASSPIRTGKNQPQHF. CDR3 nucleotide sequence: TGTGCCAGTAGTCCGATAAGGACAGGGAAGAATCAGCCCCAGCATTTT. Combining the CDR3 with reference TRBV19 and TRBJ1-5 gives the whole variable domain DGGITQSPKYLFRKEGQNVTLSCEQNLNHDAMYWYRQDPGQGLRLIYYSQIVNDFQKGDIAEGYSVSREKKESFPLTVTSAQKNPTAFYLCASSPIRTGKNQPQHFGDGTRLSIL.